Shown below are 25 T cell receptor beta chains from a single sample sequenced in a study of blood T cell repertoires in COVID-19. This table comes from immunoSEQ multiplex PCR, and its TCRdb copy is limited to in-frame clones, with some not included. The sample holds fewer than 350,000 clones; approximately 81% are singletons and the top ten take around 2.5%. Material for sequencing was PBMCs or T cells enriched from blood (not recorded which). The receptors shown here come from a woman aged 50 to 60 who had recovered from COVID-19.

The chain joins TRBV23-1 to TRBJ2-7, with 14 bases lining up with TRBD2. TRBV23-1 is recorded as an ORF, its role being uncertain. Germline trimming cut 0 bases from V and 0 bases from J; bases unmatched to any gene: 1. There are 17 residues in the CDR3. In DNA, the CDR3 is TGCGCCAGCAGTCAATCGACTAGCGGGAGGGACTCCTACGAGCAGTACTTC. Protein sequence: CASSQSTSGRDSYEQYF.

About this clone: The sample holds other DNA sequences that translate to the same CDR3. CDR3 loop: CASSPAGVDSPLHF. The CDR3 nucleotides read TGTGCCAGCTCACCAGCAGGGGTCGATTCACCCCTCCACTTT. The chain employs TRBV18 and TRBJ1-6; TRBD1 is a possible D gene (6 bases). The CDR3 loop spans 14 amino acids. In germline, CDR1 is KGHSH, CDR2 LQKENI. V lost 2 bases and J lost 8, with 10 bases in between.

The chain carries TRBV27 and TRBJ2-7, with 11 bases aligning to TRBD2. Germline lookup yields CDR1 MNHEY and CDR2 SMNVEV (reference sequence). The length of the CDR3 is 16 residues. V lost 0 bases and J lost 3; bases outside the gene matches: 4. Written as DNA, the CDR3 is TGTGCCAGCAGTTTATCGGCTAGCGGGGGGTTCTACGAGCAGTACTTC. It specifies CASSLSASGGFYEQYF.

V usage is TRBV9 and J usage is TRBJ2-1, with 10 bases matching TRBD2. The CDR3 length is 18 residues. CDR1 SGDLS and CDR2 YYNGEE come from the germline V gene. V gave up 0 bases and J gave up 6 bases; unmatched junction bases: 12. CDR3 DNA: TGTGCCAGCAGCGTAGCTGTGGCTAGCGGGAGCATCGGCAATGAGCAGTTCTTC. Translated: CASSVAVASGSIGNEQFF.

V usage is TRBV29-1 and J usage is TRBJ2-2, with TRBD1 matching 7 bases. This CDR3 is built from 14 residues. Unmatched junction bases numbered 7, after V lost 5 bases and J lost 4 bases. Germline-derived CDR1 and CDR2 are SQVTM and ANQGSEA. The CDR3 sequence is CSVHNRGGTGELFF. The CDR3 DNA sequence: TGCAGCGTTCACAACAGGGGTGGCACCGGGGAGCTGTTTTTT.

The rearrangement joins TRBV4-1 to TRBJ2-7, with 13 nucleotides matching TRBD2. V was clipped by 1 base and J by 3 bases; unmatched bases: 3. This CDR3 is 16 amino acids long. Germline values: CDR1 MGHRA, CDR2 YSYEKL. CDR3 DNA: TGCGCCAGCAGCCAAGCAAGACTAGCGGGAGGCTACGAGCAGTACTTC. Translating gives CASSQARLAGGYEQYF.

This clone was recorded once. V is TRBV24-1 and J is TRBJ2-2; 7 nucleotides agree with TRBD1. The junction had 7 bases not matched to a gene; V was cut back by 4 bases and J by 3 bases. The CDR3 spans 16 residues. Germline V gene data show CDR1 as KGHDR and CDR2 as SFDVKD. The chain's CDR3 is CATSDSGQDHTGELFF. DNA of the CDR3: TGTGCCACCAGTGACTCCGGACAGGATCACACCGGGGAGCTGTTTTTT.

This clone was counted a single time. This chain connects TRBV9 to TRBJ1-1; TRBD1 might be the D (6 bases). Germline loops: CDR1 SGDLS, CDR2 YYNGEE. Trimming removed 0 bases at V and 0 bases at J, with 9 bases between. The CDR3 is 15 residues long. CDR3 sequence (DNA): TGTGCCAGCAGCGTAGGGAACAGGGTGAACACTGAAGCTTTCTTT. Its protein is CASSVGNRVNTEAFF. Based on the CDR3 plus reference TRBV9 and TRBJ1-1, the full variable domain is DSGVTQTPKHLITATGQRVTLRCSPRSGDLSVYWYQQSLDQGLQFLIQYYNGEERAKGNILERFSAQQFPDLHSELNLSSLELGDSALYFCASSVGNRVNTEAFFGQGTRLTVV.

The V gene is TRBV9, the J gene TRBJ2-1, with 9 bases that match TRBD2. Per the germline V gene, CDR1 is SGDLS and CDR2 is YYNGEE. Trimming cost V 3 bases and J 4 bases; bases outside gene matches: 2. CDR3 length: 14 residues. The CDR3 DNA sequence: TGTGCCAGCAGCGGGCTAGCGGGGTACAATGAGCAGTTCTTC. This codes for CASSGLAGYNEQFF.

The rearrangement joins TRBV5-5 to TRBJ1-1, with D tentatively TRBD1 (5 bases). V gave up 3 bases and J gave up 0 bases, with 15 bases separating them. Germline-derived CDR1 and CDR2 are SGHKS and YYEKEE (reference sequence). This CDR3 region has 16 residues. This CDR3 is CASSYGLQALNTEAFF. The CDR3 bases are TGTGCCAGCAGCTATGGCTTACAGGCTCTGAACACTGAAGCTTTCTTT.

This sequence joins TRBV2 and TRBJ1-1; D is possibly TRBD1 (5 bases). The V gene lost 11 bases and the J gene lost 4 bases, with 20 bases spanning the gap. CDR3 length: 14 amino acids. Germline loops: CDR1 SNHLY, CDR2 FYNNEI. CDR3 in amino acids: CASRGSDGPTEAFF. The CDR3 DNA sequence: TGTGCCTCCCGGGGGAGTGACGGTCCCACTGAAGCTTTCTTT. Variable domain in full (rest from reference TRBV2 and TRBJ1-1): EPEVTQTPSHQVTQMGQEVILRCVPISNHLYFYWYRQILGQKVEFLVSFYNNEISEKSEIFDDQFSVERPDGSNFTLKIRSTKLEDSAMYFCASRGSDGPTEAFFGQGTRLTVV.

This chain links TRBV11-2 with TRBJ2-3; TRBD2 is a possible D gene (6 bases). The CDR3 loop spans 15 amino acids. The germline gives CDR1 SGHAT, CDR2 FQNNGV. V lost 3 bases and J 0 bases, leaving 10 bases between the germline ends. The CDR3 region has the DNA TGTGCCAGCAGCTTCCGCGGGATTAGCACAGATACGCAGTATTTT. The encoded protein is CASSFRGISTDTQYF.

The chain joins TRBV4-1 to TRBJ2-7; 9 bases fit TRBD1. Germline-derived CDR1 and CDR2 are MGHRA and YSYEKL. This CDR3 comprises 13 residues. The J segment lost 11 bases and the V segment lost 3 bases, leaving 8 bases of the junction unmatched. The chain's CDR3 is CASSQDTGTGKYF. For the CDR3, the DNA is TGCGCCAGCAGCCAGGATACCGGGACAGGGAAGTACTTC.

The J gene is TRBJ1-2, the V gene TRBV30; D is unclear. Trimming took off 0 bases at V and 2 bases at J, with 10 bases between the two ends. The CDR3 runs 14 residues. Germline loops: CDR1 GTSNPN, CDR2 SVGIG (reference sequence). This chain's CDR3 is CAWSVRGGNYGYTF. Written as DNA, the CDR3 is TGTGCCTGGAGTGTACGGGGAGGGAACTATGGCTACACCTTC.

The chain has TRBV29-1 and TRBJ2-3; TRBD2 aligns across 10 bases. Unmatched junction bases numbered 12, after V lost 7 bases and J lost 2 bases. The germline gives CDR1 SQVTM, CDR2 ANQGSEA. There are 16 residues in the CDR3. In DNA, the CDR3 is TGCAGCGCCTCCCTCGGACTAGCGGCTCCCACAGATACGCAGTATTTT. As protein: CSASLGLAAPTDTQYF.

This chain links TRBV5-5 with TRBJ1-5; TRBD1 matches at 7 bases. Germline CDR1 SGHKS, CDR2 YYEKEE (reference sequence). Trimming cost V 1 base and J 3 bases; bases outside gene matches: 10. CDR3 length: 17 amino acids. CDR3 sequence (DNA): TGTGCCAGCAGCTTGTGGAAGGGGGCGGCGGCCAATCAGCCCCAGCATTTT. This codes for CASSLWKGAAANQPQHF.

Regarding this clone: The sample has other DNA sequences that encode this CDR3 too. The gene calls are TRBV30 and TRBJ2-3, with no clear D. The germline V gene has CDR1 GTSNPN and CDR2 SVGIG (reference sequence). Trimming cost V 5 bases and J 0 bases, with 9 bases left between them. The CDR3 sequence is 13 residues long. The CDR3 DNA sequence: TGTGCCTGGTCGGTGGAGAGCACAGATACGCAGTATTTT. This codes for CAWSVESTDTQYF.

This clone came up a few times. CDR3 DNA sequence: TGTGCCAGCAGCATTTCCCCAGTTTATGGCTACACCTTC. It yields the protein CASSISPVYGYTF. The chain employs TRBV2 and TRBJ1-2, with no clear D. The V gene's germline CDR1 is SNHLY and CDR2 FYNNEI. This CDR3 is 13 amino acids long. The V gene lost 6 bases and the J gene lost 5 bases, with 13 bases spanning the gap.

This chain joins TRBV29-1 and TRBJ2-2, with D perhaps matching TRBD2 (5 bases). V gave up 4 bases and J gave up 6 bases, with 15 bases separating them. The V gene's germline CDR1 is SQVTM and CDR2 ANQGSEA. The CDR3 spans 14 residues. The CDR3 DNA sequence: TGCAGCGTTGTCGACGGGAACTTCCCCGGGGAGCTGTTTTTT. Translated, it gives CSVVDGNFPGELFF.

The chain uses TRBV18 and TRBJ1-1, with TRBD1 identical over 10 bases. CDR3 length: 14 residues. The germline V gene encodes CDR1 KGHSH and CDR2 LQKENI. V lost 4 bases and J lost 6; bases outside the gene matches: 5. The CDR3 nucleotides read TGTGCCAGCTCACGACAGGGGGCAAACGCTGAAGCTTTCTTT. Protein product: CASSRQGANAEAFF.

V and J are TRBV14 and TRBJ2-3; weak D call: TRBD1 (5 bases). This CDR3 spans 15 amino acids. The germline CDR1 and CDR2 sequences are SGHDN and FVKESK. Trimming took 1 base from V and 0 from J, leaving 8 bases between them. CDR3 sequence reads: CASSQGQYSTDTQYF. The CDR3 DNA is TGTGCCAGCAGCCAAGGACAGTACAGCACAGATACGCAGTATTTT.

The chain joins TRBV2 to TRBJ1-3; D call uncertain. Germline CDR1 is SNHLY and CDR2 is FYNNEI. V shed 4 bases and J shed 0 bases, with 7 bases lying between them. The CDR3 totals 14 residues. The CDR3 reads CASSARTSGNTIYF. The CDR3 nucleotides are TGTGCCAGCAGTGCGCGAACCTCTGGAAACACCATATATTTT.

This chain connects TRBV5-6 to TRBJ2-2; 8 bases fit TRBD1. The CDR3 totals 16 residues. Per the germline V gene, CDR1 is SGHDT and CDR2 is YYEEEE. Losses at the gene ends were 0 bases for V and 3 bases for J; bases not matched to a gene: 4. The CDR3 DNA sequence: TGTGCCAGCAGCTTGGGCGGGACAGGAGACACCGGGGAGCTGTTTTTT. Encoded protein: CASSLGGTGDTGELFF.

The chain couples TRBV5-1 to TRBJ2-1; 9 bases line up with TRBD2. This CDR3 region has 17 residues. V dropped 0 bases and J dropped 4; count of bases not matched to a gene: 8. CDR1 is SGHRS and CDR2 is YFSETQ in the germline V gene. The CDR3 here is CASSLGQREALYNEQFF. Here the CDR3 DNA reads TGCGCCAGCAGCTTGGGCCAGCGGGAGGCCCTGTACAATGAGCAGTTCTTC.

This clone was counted between two and nine times. This rearrangement joins TRBV30 to TRBJ1-2; D remains unclear. The V and J ends lost 3 bases and 4 bases respectively, with 15 bases between them. Looked up from germline, CDR1 is GTSNPN and CDR2 is SVGIG (reference sequence). CDR3 length equals 14 residues. CDR3 bases: TGTGCCTGGAGCCCAGGCCGGGGATTCTATGGCTACACCTTC. Residues: CAWSPGRGFYGYTF.